The clone carrying this TCR beta chain was recorded many times. The study amplified TCR beta CDR3 regions using RNA transcripts. Amplification began with first-round RT-PCR using HTBI primers, then second-round multiplex PCR was performed. Using its own MiXCR run on the multiplex PCR reads, TCRdb lists one record per CDR3 protein. The sample lists roughly 700,000 distinct CDR3 sequences, around 40% occurring once. V was trimmed by 1 base and J by 5 bases, leaving 15 bases between them. The CDR3 has 15 residues. CDR1 is SGHVS and CDR2 is FNYEAQ in the germline V gene. The source of the sample is a study of Graves' ophthalmopathy and Graves' hyperthyroidism.

The chain uses TRBV7-6 and TRBJ2-7, with D perhaps matching TRBD1 (5 bases). The sample taken for sequencing was peripheral blood. The source of this sequence is an adult man with Graves' ophthalmopathy. The CDR3 sequence is CASSLVSQQGHEQYF. The DNA of the CDR3 is TGTGCCAGCAGCTTAGTCTCCCAGCAGGGCCACGAGCAGTACTTC. The whole variable domain, filled in from reference TRBV7-6 and TRBJ2-7, reads GAGVSQSPRYKVTKRGQDVALRCDPISGHVSLYWYRQALGQGPEFLTYFNYEAQQDKSGLPNDRFSAERPEGSISTLTIQRTEQRDSAMYRCASSLVSQQGHEQYFGPGTRLTVT.